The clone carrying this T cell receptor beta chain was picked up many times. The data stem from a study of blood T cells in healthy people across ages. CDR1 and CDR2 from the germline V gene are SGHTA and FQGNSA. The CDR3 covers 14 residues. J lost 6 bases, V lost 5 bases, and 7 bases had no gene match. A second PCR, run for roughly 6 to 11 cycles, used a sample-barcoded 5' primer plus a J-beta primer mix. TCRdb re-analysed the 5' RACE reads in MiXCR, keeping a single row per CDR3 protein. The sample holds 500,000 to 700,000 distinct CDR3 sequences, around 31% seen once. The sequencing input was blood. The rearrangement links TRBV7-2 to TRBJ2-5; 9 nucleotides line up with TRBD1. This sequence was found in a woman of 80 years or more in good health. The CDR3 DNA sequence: TGTGCCAGCAGCCTAGGGACAGGGACGAAGACCCAGTACTTC. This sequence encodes CASSLGTGTKTQYF.